This T cell receptor beta chain was sequenced during a study of blood T cells in healthy people across ages. Note on this clonotype: A clone one base away is much larger, so this may be a read error.

The CDR3 spans 14 residues. In germline, CDR1 is MNHEY, CDR2 SVGAGI. The V gene end was trimmed by 5 bases and the J gene end by 8 bases; junction bases not matched to a gene: 10. A second PCR of 7 to 11 cycles used a sample-barcoded 5' primer and a J-beta primer mix. Sequencing yielded, for each sample, at least 3 million paired-end reads carrying CDR3. TCRdb reprocessed the 5' RACE reads with MiXCR, giving one entry per CDR3 protein. The data show 870,000 or so distinct CDR3 sequences, with about 30% seen just once and approximately 15% held by the top ten. Samples each had at least 5.5 micrograms of total RNA extracted.

The clonotype originates from a woman of 80 years or more in good health. What was sequenced was blood. V is TRBV6-5 and J is TRBJ1-2; 8 bases line up with TRBD1. The DNA of the CDR3 is TGTGCCAGCAGTCCTCGGACAGGGAGTGGCGGCTACACCTTC. This gives the protein CASSPRTGSGGYTF.